A single sample gave rise to the 10 T cell receptor beta chains below, sequenced in a study of T cells after somatic rescue of genetic block. Clones were read by immunoSEQ multiplex PCR, and TCRdb kept only the in-frame ones, dropping some. The data show about 67,000 clones, just over 90% seen once. The sequencing sample was made of peripheral blood mononuclear cells (PBMCs). All receptors come from a man aged 35 to 55.

This clone was seen a few times. The chain recombines TRBV4-3 with TRBJ1-2; D may be TRBD1 (6 bases). The CDR3 runs 15 residues. V shed 1 base and J shed 2 bases, with 11 bases lying between them. The germline V gene has CDR1 LGHNA and CDR2 YSLEER. For the CDR3, the DNA is TGCGCCAGCAGCCAAGTGAGGCAGGGGAACTATGGCTACACCTTC. This codes for CASSQVRQGNYGYTF.

This sequence joins TRBV2 and TRBJ2-7, with D perhaps TRBD2 (5 bases). Germline V gene sequence: CDR1 SNHLY, CDR2 FYNNEI. This CDR3 is built from 12 residues. Trimming stripped 3 bases from V and 3 bases from J, with 6 bases between. The CDR3 region is CASSDGNYEQYF. The DNA for the CDR3 is TGTGCCAGCAGTGACGGGAACTACGAGCAGTACTTC.

The rearrangement joins TRBV9 to TRBJ1-5; a possible D gene is TRBD1 (6 bases). V was pared by 0 bases and J by 7 bases, with 14 bases between. The germline CDR1 and CDR2 sequences are SGDLS and YYNGEE. The CDR3 is 15 residues long. The CDR3 spells CASSVGGQDGQPQHF. The CDR3 DNA reads as TGTGCCAGCAGCGTAGGGGGGCAGGATGGGCAGCCCCAGCATTTT.

The rearrangement joins TRBV6-1 to TRBJ1-4; D is possibly TRBD1 (6 bases). Trimming left V 6 bases short and J 8 bases short, with 19 bases between. Germline V gene lookup returns CDR1 MNHNS and CDR2 SASEGT. The CDR3 loop spans 15 amino acids. Written as DNA, the CDR3 is TGTGCCAGCAGCGAAAGGGACGGACAGAGAGAAAAACTGTTTTTT. Translating gives CASSERDGQREKLFF.

J is TRBJ2-2 and V is TRBV28; D might be TRBD2 (6 bases). CDR3 length: 14 amino acids. Per the germline V gene, CDR1 is MDHEN and CDR2 is SYDVKM. V lost 6 bases and J lost 7, with 15 bases in between. CDR3 sequence reads: CASRRDSVGGELFF. The CDR3 DNA sequence: TGTGCCAGCAGACGGGACTCTGTTGGCGGGGAGCTGTTTTTT.

The V call is TRBV15, the J call TRBJ2-7; TRBD1 might be the D (6 bases). Trimming shortened V by 0 bases and J by 5 bases, and 11 bases separated the two germline ends. CDR3 length: 14 amino acids. Looked up from germline, CDR1 is LNHNV and CDR2 is YYDKDF (reference sequence). For the CDR3, the DNA is TGTGCCACCAGCAGAGATCAGGGGATCAACGAGCAGTACTTC. Protein sequence: CATSRDQGINEQYF.

The chain has TRBV5-1 and TRBJ2-2; D remains ambiguous. This CDR3 is 15 amino acids long. V lost 0 bases and J 3 bases, leaving 9 bases between the germline ends. CDR1 and CDR2 (germline): SGHRS, YFSETQ. CDR3 nucleotides: TGCGCCAGCAGCTTGGGCGGTCACTACACCGGGGAGCTGTTTTTT. Translation: CASSLGGHYTGELFF.

The chain is built from TRBV7-2 and TRBJ2-1; perhaps TRBD2 as D (6 bases). In germline, CDR1 is SGHTA, CDR2 FQGNSA. Between the trimmed V and J ends, which lost 2 bases and 6 bases, there was a span of 11 bases. The CDR3 is 14 residues long. CDR3 sequence: CASSLTGEANEQFF. DNA for the CDR3: TGTGCCAGCAGCTTAACGGGAGAGGCCAATGAGCAGTTCTTC.

This rearrangement joins TRBV6-6 to TRBJ1-1; 9 nucleotides line up with TRBD1. The CDR3 has 14 residues. The junction had 7 bases not matched to a gene; V was cut back by 0 bases and J by 11 bases. Germline lookup yields CDR1 MNHNY and CDR2 SVGAGI (reference sequence). CDR3 sequence: CASSYSQGAPWAFF. CDR3 in DNA: TGTGCCAGCAGTTACTCACAGGGGGCACCCTGGGCTTTCTTT.

This clone was observed a single time. The chain is built from TRBV2 and TRBJ2-7; 7 bases fit TRBD2. The trim removed 6 bases at V and 3 bases at J, leaving 5 bases unmatched. The CDR3 has 13 amino acids. Germline CDR1 is SNHLY and CDR2 is FYNNEI. The CDR3 sequence is CASSATSSYEQYF. The CDR3 DNA follows: TGTGCCAGCAGCGCGACTAGCAGCTACGAGCAGTACTTC.